What follows are 2 T cell receptor beta chains derived from one specimen sequenced in a study of blood T cell repertoires in COVID-19. Some clones are missing from TCRdb's copy, which holds only in-frame ones; the method was immunoSEQ multiplex PCR. The data hold around 150,000 clones, with roughly 90% observed a single time. The sequenced sample was peripheral blood. Source of these receptors: a young man with acute or convalescent COVID-19.

The genes are TRBV19 and TRBJ2-5; 10 bases match TRBD2. Losses at the gene ends were 3 bases for V and 5 bases for J; bases not matched to a gene: 6. CDR1 LNHDA and CDR2 SQIVND come from the germline V gene (reference sequence). The CDR3 loop spans 15 amino acids. CDR3 protein: CASSILAGGWETQYF. In nucleotides, the CDR3 is TGTGCCAGTAGTATTTTAGCGGGAGGTTGGGAGACCCAGTACTTC.

The rearrangement uses TRBV14 and TRBJ1-2; unclear D gene. Trimming cost V 4 bases and J 1 base, with 16 bases left between them. Germline V CDR1 and CDR2: SGHDN, FVKESK. This CDR3 region has 16 residues. CDR3 sequence reads: CASSRTYRGLNYGYTF. In nucleotides, the CDR3 is TGTGCCAGCAGCCGAACCTACCGTGGGCTTAACTATGGCTACACCTTC.